Listed below are T cell receptor beta chains from one sample, sequenced in a study of control samples from healthy donors and cancer patients. Sequencing used immunoSEQ multiplex PCR; TCRdb keeps in-frame clones, though not all of them. The profile shows around 86,000 clones, roughly 90% of them singletons. The sequenced sample consisted of PBMCs. All receptors come from a woman in her sixties with head and neck cancer. Each CDR3 is given with its conserved first and last residue. Fields, in order: CDR3 protein, CDR3 DNA, D gene, V gene, clone size, J gene. D genes are given only for firm matches. Part of the rows lack a size; the others show once, few, many or a class for expanded clones.

CASSDPVSGANVLTF | TGTGCCAGCAGTGATCCAGTTTCTGGGGCCAACGTCCTGACTTTC | . | TRBV2 | . | TRBJ2-6
CASSSTRTSGLTDTQYF | TGTGCCAGCAGTTCGACCCGGACTAGCGGGCTCACAGATACGCAGTATTTT | TRBD2 | TRBV28 | . | TRBJ2-3
CATSPRMGTASEQYF | TGTGCCACCAGTCCGCGGATGGGGACGGCTTCCGAGCAGTACTTC | . | TRBV24-1 | few | TRBJ2-7
CASSLAASGRDTGELFF | TGTGCCAGCAGCTTGGCCGCTAGCGGGAGGGACACCGGGGAGCTGTTTTTT | TRBD2 | TRBV5-4 | . | TRBJ2-2
CASSQWTVSYEQYF | TGTGCCAGCAGCCAATGGACGGTCTCCTACGAGCAGTACTTC | . | TRBV4-2 | . | TRBJ2-7
CASSTSVNNEQFF | TGTGCCAGCAGTACTAGCGTGAACAATGAGCAGTTCTTC | TRBD2 | TRBV7-9 | . | TRBJ2-1
CASSLVGTGYGYTF | TGTGCCAGCAGCTTAGTTGGGACAGGGTATGGCTACACCTTC | TRBD1 | TRBV11-2 | once | TRBJ1-2
CASSYPGDGNSPLHF | TGTGCCAGCAGTTACCCGGGCGATGGTAATTCACCCCTCCACTTT | . | TRBV6-6 | . | TRBJ1-6
CASSFTGNSPLHF | TGTGCCAGCAGTTTCACAGGGAATTCACCCCTCCACTTT | . | TRBV6-2/TRBV6-3 | . | TRBJ1-6
CASEDREPRGEQFF | TGTGCCAGCGAAGACCGGGAGCCCCGGGGTGAGCAGTTCTTC | . | TRBV3-1/TRBV3-2 | . | TRBJ2-1
CASSLLWGQGKETQYF | TGTGCCAGCAGCTTATTATGGGGACAGGGGAAAGAGACCCAGTACTTC | TRBD1 | TRBV7-9 | . | TRBJ2-5
CASGSGIPGTEAFF | TGTGCCAGCGGGTCTGGCATTCCGGGCACTGAAGCTTTCTTT | . | TRBV6-1 | . | TRBJ1-1
CASSLDFRGVDEQFF | TGCGCCAGCAGCTTGGATTTTCGAGGGGTGGATGAGCAGTTCTTC | . | TRBV5-1 | . | TRBJ2-1
CASSPNLAGVGTEQFF | TGTGCCAGCTCACCTAATCTAGCGGGAGTAGGGACTGAGCAGTTCTTC | TRBD2 | TRBV18 | . | TRBJ2-1
CATSIRLVLRTDTQYF | TGTGCCACCAGCATAAGACTAGTTCTCCGCACAGATACGCAGTATTTT | . | TRBV15 | . | TRBJ2-3
CASAQRGGLGAFF | TGTGCTAGTGCCCAAAGGGGGGGACTTGGGGCTTTCTTT | . | TRBV12-5 | . | TRBJ1-1
CASSAGLAGGQADNEQFF | TGTGCCAGCAGCGCGGGACTAGCGGGAGGTCAGGCGGACAATGAGCAGTTCTTC | TRBD2 | TRBV7-6 | . | TRBJ2-1
CASSLERIYEQYF | TGTGCCAGCAGCTTAGAGAGGATCTACGAGCAGTACTTC | . | TRBV7-2 | . | TRBJ2-7
CSVERWDSGSMNTEAFF | TGCAGCGTTGAACGTTGGGACAGCGGATCCATGAACACTGAAGCTTTCTTT | TRBD1 | TRBV29-1 | few | TRBJ1-1
CSVDGGDRVDYGYTF | TGCAGCGTTGACGGGGGGGACAGGGTGGACTATGGCTACACCTTC | TRBD1 | TRBV29-1 | few | TRBJ1-2
CASSPQTTGTGNTGELFF | TGTGCCAGCAGCCCTCAAACTACGGGGACCGGGAACACCGGGGAGCTGTTTTTT | . | TRBV7-9 | . | TRBJ2-2
CASTQPAGTAKSYNEQFF | TGCGCCAGCACCCAACCCGCCGGGACAGCTAAATCCTACAATGAGCAGTTCTTC | TRBD1 | TRBV23-1 | . | TRBJ2-1
CATRLNTEAFF | TGTGCCACCAGGCTGAACACTGAAGCTTTCTTT | . | TRBV15 | . | TRBJ1-1
CASSLVGRENYEQYF | TGTGCCAGCAGCTTAGTTGGCAGGGAAAACTACGAGCAGTACTTC | . | TRBV7-9 | . | TRBJ2-7
CASGPPRIEGPYGYTF | TGTGCTAGTGGTCCTCCTAGGATAGAGGGTCCCTATGGCTACACCTTC | . | TRBV12-5 | few | TRBJ1-2
CASSPPAGAFNEQFF | TGTGCCAGCTCACCTCCAGCGGGAGCTTTTAATGAGCAGTTCTTC | TRBD2 | TRBV18 | . | TRBJ2-1
CASSLDPGLAKNIQYF | TGTGCCAGCAGCTTAGATCCGGGACTAGCCAAAAACATTCAGTACTTC | . | TRBV7-2 | . | TRBJ2-4
CASSQDGGEYGYTF | TGTGCCAGCAGCCAAGACGGAGGGGAGTATGGCTACACCTTC | . | TRBV3-1/TRBV3-2 | . | TRBJ1-2
CASSHGLAIYNEQFF | TGTGCCAGCAGCCACGGACTAGCCATCTACAATGAGCAGTTCTTC | TRBD2 | TRBV14 | . | TRBJ2-1
CSVDIDSSRGETQYF | TGCAGCGTTGATATTGATAGCTCCAGAGGAGAGACCCAGTACTTC | . | TRBV29-1 | once | TRBJ2-5
CASSATPPDSNEKLFF | TGTGCCAGCAGCGCGACCCCTCCGGACAGTAATGAAAAACTGTTTTTT | . | TRBV9 | . | TRBJ1-4
CASSWAGRAEAFF | TGTGCCAGCAGTTGGGCAGGGAGGGCTGAAGCTTTCTTT | . | TRBV12-3/TRBV12-4 | . | TRBJ1-1
CASSLARVGGYTF | TGTGCCAGCAGCTTGGCTAGGGTGGGTGGCTACACCTTC | . | TRBV5-6 | . | TRBJ1-2
CASSPLGVQPQHF | TGTGCCAGCAGCCCCCTTGGTGTGCAGCCCCAGCATTTT | . | TRBV7-2 | . | TRBJ1-5
CASSSRLVTEAFF | TGTGCCAGCAGCTCCCGGCTCGTAACTGAAGCTTTCTTT | . | TRBV14 | . | TRBJ1-1
CASSSAGGNEQYF | TGTGCCAGCAGCTCGGCAGGGGGGAACGAGCAGTACTTC | . | TRBV5-4 | . | TRBJ2-7
CAWTDSSYEQYF | TGTGCCTGGACCGATAGCTCCTACGAGCAGTACTTC | . | TRBV30 | . | TRBJ2-7
CAISEDRSYEQYF | TGTGCCATCAGTGAGGACAGATCCTACGAGCAGTACTTC | . | TRBV10-3 | . | TRBJ2-7
CASSRGLAGGYNEQFF | TGTGCCAGCAGCCGTGGACTAGCGGGAGGTTACAATGAGCAGTTCTTC | TRBD2 | TRBV5-4 | . | TRBJ2-1
CAWSVLWWNTEAFF | TGTGCCTGGAGTGTACTTTGGTGGAACACTGAAGCTTTCTTT | . | TRBV30 | once | TRBJ1-1
CAWKDPSGWGDTQYF | TGTGCCTGGAAAGACCCAAGCGGGTGGGGGGATACGCAGTATTTT | . | TRBV30 | . | TRBJ2-3
CASSFGQGAVPYEQYF | TGTGCCAGCAGCTTCGGACAGGGGGCTGTACCCTACGAGCAGTACTTC | TRBD1 | TRBV7-8 | . | TRBJ2-7
CATSDLHRTGGPGTQYF | TGTGCCACCAGTGATTTGCATCGGACAGGCGGCCCGGGAACCCAGTATTTT | TRBD1 | TRBV24-1 | once | TRBJ2-3
CSVYTSGTYEQYF | TGCAGCGTTTACACTAGCGGGACCTACGAGCAGTACTTC | TRBD2 | TRBV29-1 | . | TRBJ2-7
CASRGGLGTDTQYF | TGTGCCAGCAGAGGGGGCCTCGGGACAGATACGCAGTATTTT | TRBD1 | TRBV2 | . | TRBJ2-3
CASSLGRGQGAVNEQFF | TGCGCCAGCAGCTTGGGGCGGGGACAGGGGGCGGTGAATGAGCAGTTCTTC | TRBD1 | TRBV5-1 | . | TRBJ2-1
CASRRHRAYEQYF | TGTGCCAGCAGGCGACACAGAGCCTACGAGCAGTACTTC | . | TRBV6-5 | . | TRBJ2-7
CASSLGTSYYTGELFF | TGTGCCAGCAGCTTGGGGACTAGCTATTACACCGGGGAGCTGTTTTTT | TRBD2 | TRBV5-8 | . | TRBJ2-2
CASSLSQNTEAFF | TGTGCCAGCAGCTTATCTCAGAACACTGAAGCTTTCTTT | . | TRBV7-9 | . | TRBJ1-1
CASSLRTSIDEQFF | TGTGCCAGCAGCCTGAGGACTAGCATCGATGAGCAGTTCTTC | TRBD2 | TRBV3-1/TRBV3-2 | once | TRBJ2-1
CASSLRGGRENTQYF | TGTGCCAGCAGCTTACGAGGCGGGAGGGAAAATACGCAGTATTTT | TRBD2 | TRBV7-2 | . | TRBJ2-3
CASIRQGDMNTEAFF | TGTGCCAGTATTCGACAGGGGGACATGAACACTGAAGCTTTCTTT | TRBD1 | TRBV19 | . | TRBJ1-1